This T cell receptor (beta chain) comes out of a study of long-term antiretroviral therapy in people with HIV (dated by TCRdb to 2022 to 2024). Study-level background: The earliest samples were collected roughly a decade before the 2015 WHO recommendation for immediate ART, at a time when ART was usually postponed until CD4 counts fell. A retrospective serial study tested whether ART initiation and durable HIV suppression were associated with changes in peripheral blood TRB repertoire composition and diversity. The cohort contributed under 200 cryopreserved PBMC samples from 30 adults with confirmed HIV infection, collected serially over a mean of around 6 years (range 1-12). Among the 30 to 35 participants with HIV, around 10 were female. Test extractions of a monoclonal T-cell line alongside 30 or so polyclonal samples showed no cross-contamination during QIAcube processing. General conclusions and limits of the study: Inferences about post-ART repertoire changes were limited because no data were available on ART adherence, viral resistance or therapy changes. Starting ART was linked to a significant rise in TRB diversity, yet even with long-term ART the diversity remained significantly lower than in transplant donor controls. At every time point, the repertoire was dominated by expanded TRB clones first identified before ART initiation, although this dominance fluctuated and, in many PLHIV, declined after ART. Because pre-ART samples had limited cell numbers, unsorted PBMC were profiled rather than sorted CD4+ and CD8+ T cells. The samples span the years 2004 to 2017, and the ART regimens used at that time may not be as effective as current regimens. Compared with controls, HIV repertoires had narrower CDR3 length ranges, and the network structure pointed to an antigen-experienced repertoire that shifted only slightly toward naive after ART. Limited PBMC availability meant only the TCR beta chain was sequenced, without alpha chain pairing.

Regarding this clone: This clone's antigen is unknown. Base quality data are lacking; no much larger clone is found one base away.

Sequencing of the TRB variable region was done with the immunoSEQ hsTCRB v3.0 assay at survey level resolution. The target sequencing depth for TRB was about 40,000-55,000 T-cell genomes per sample. An Illumina MiSeq with a v3 150-cycle kit was used to sequence the pooled TRB libraries. Per the authors' processing: Analysis of repertoires was carried out in R inside a reproducible Nextflow workflow spanning QC, data transformation and analysis. Custom analyses were implemented in LymphoSeq2, an R package for AIRR-Seq data exploration. A few samples yielding fewer than 5000 total TRB sequences were excluded, leaving approximately 200 analyzed HIV repertoires. Of the roughly 180 retained HIV repertoires, 59 were collected before and 120 to 140 after ART initiation. Repertoires were downsampled to 5000 TRB nucleotide sequences, and summary statistics were averaged over 100 downsampling iterations. The analysis kept only TRB sequences whose CDR3 regions were at least seven amino acids long. Diversity was measured with a Shannon entropy-derived clonality score and the Gini coefficient. In the repertoire networks, any two of the top 5000 CDR3 amino acid sequences were connected whenever the two sequences differed by an edit distance of one. GLIPH2 predicted antigen specificity groups and MHC restriction for TRB CDR3 amino acid sequences. Known CMV, EBV, HIV or tissue antigen associations were flagged by matching CDR3 amino acid sequences against VDJdb and McPAS-TCR. Pre-ART, post-ART and control groups were compared with Wilcoxon signed-rank tests and Holm-Bonferroni correction. Drawn from immuneACCESS, this table holds only the in-frame rearrangements with V and J called that TCRdb kept. Clones are partly lost; checked studies trace under half to an unresolved V gene and leave the rest unexplained. Clone size and V and J calls were adopted from that table, with D and trimming inferred from the DNA. For this sample the table gives 30,000 or so clones, of which roughly 97% were detected only once. The leading ten clones occupy 1.9% of the sample.

Inclusion was restricted to participants for whom at least one PBMC sample before ART initiation and at least two post-ART samples were available. All participants with HIV were treated in the United States of America. Cryopreserved samples of about 0.95-11 million PBMC were thawed and washed before DNA extraction. At the time of the earliest PBMC sample, participants with HIV were aged between roughly 20 and 54 years. PBMC samples from each participant spanned 1-4 timepoints before ART initiation and 2-8 timepoints after ART initiation, with a median of 7 samples. Serial HIV viral load, CD4+ T-cell count, ART history and demographic data were obtained for every participant. Genomic DNA was extracted from unsorted PBMC with a Qiagen kit on a QIAcube, with processing performed in batches of 12 samples. The specimen comprised unsorted PBMCs, sampled 7.6 years after starting antiretroviral therapy. This TCR came from a man younger than 45 with HIV.

For the CDR3, the sequence is CAPRERGCSEPQHF. The DNA is TGTGCCCCCCGGGAGCGGGGTTGTTCGGAGCCCCAGCATTTT. The receptor chain draws on TRBV19 and TRBJ1-5, with no reliable assignment of the D segment. V lost 11 bases and J lost 8 bases; the stretch between them is 22 bases long. CDR1 and CDR2 are read off the germline V gene (reference sequence) as LNHDA and SQIVND. CDR3 length: 14 amino acids, cysteine to phenylalanine. Kept here is only the CDR3 DNA, which spans 42 bases and is read in frame from base 1.